The following is a TCR beta chain sequence with its context. The antigen is not known. The sample contains more than one DNA sequence encoding this CDR3. The data were taken from a study of shared clonotypes between healthy human individuals. General study results and limits: An expected dependence of interdonor clonotype sharing on sequencing depth was noted.

Researchers ran the assay at a deep level. The method was immunoSEQ multiplex PCR; TCRdb's version includes in-frame clones alone and lacks a portion of them. The data contain around 700,000 clones, around 73% of them singletons. Germline CDR1 reads SGHAT; CDR2 reads FQNNGV. The CDR3 totals 14 residues. The V and J ends lost 1 base and 0 bases respectively, with 5 bases between them. Sequences were obtained from memory CD4+ T cells sorted from blood. Described subset: CD45RA-negative fraction. The TCR was taken from a woman in her thirties in good health. This rearrangement joins TRBV11-2 to TRBJ2-3; D remains unclear. The CDR3 DNA is TGTGCCAGCAGCTTAGGAGCTAGCACAGATACGCAGTATTTT. This translates into CASSLGASTDTQYF.